The 18 T cell receptor beta chains listed next were all sequenced from one sample in a study of blood T cells in healthy people across ages. Combining a sample-barcoded 5' primer with a J-beta primer mix, a second PCR ran for 7 to 11 cycles. MiXCR was run by TCRdb on the 5' RACE reads, yielding one entry per CDR3 protein. The sample comprises 910,000 or so distinct CDR3 sequences, roughly half of which are singletons, and about 21% rests with the top ten. What was sequenced was blood. Every receptor here comes from a woman in her sixties or seventies in good health.

The V call is TRBV28, the J call TRBJ1-6, with TRBD1 identical over 10 bases. Germline V gives CDR1 MDHEN, CDR2 SYDVKM. CDR3 size: 15 residues. V was pared by 6 bases and J by 7 bases, with 6 bases of the junction left unmatched. The CDR3 DNA sequence: TGTGCCAGCAGGATTCCGGACAGGGGGAATTCACCCCTCCACTTT. The encoded protein is CASRIPDRGNSPLHF.

This sequence joins TRBV20-1 and TRBJ2-1, with 8 bases lining up with TRBD2. Germline CDR1 is DFQATT and CDR2 is SNEGSKA (reference sequence). CDR3 length: 13 residues. Trimming took 6 bases from V and 7 from J; bases not matched to a gene: 8. CDR3 residues: CSATGGPGNEQFF. The CDR3 DNA reads as TGCAGTGCCACGGGAGGGCCGGGTAATGAGCAGTTCTTC.

In this sample, this clonotype turned up once. V usage is TRBV4-2 and J usage is TRBJ2-5; D ambiguous. The CDR3 contains 14 residues. V lost 0 bases, J lost 0 bases, and 5 bases lay in between. Germline CDR1 is LGHNA and CDR2 is YNFKEQ. The CDR3 here is CASSQDLYQETQYF. CDR3 nucleotides: TGTGCCAGCAGCCAAGATCTGTACCAAGAGACCCAGTACTTC.

A few counts support this clonotype. The chain has TRBV4-1 and TRBJ2-7; D may be TRBD1 or TRBD2 (5 bases each). The V end lost 3 bases, the J end lost 5 bases, and 17 bases lay between the germline ends. The germline gives CDR1 MGHRA, CDR2 YSYEKL. CDR3 size: 15 residues. CDR3 sequence reads: CASSHPPRGQNEQYF. The DNA for the CDR3 is TGCGCCAGCAGCCATCCTCCTCGGGGCCAGAACGAGCAGTACTTC.

V usage is TRBV5-1 and J usage is TRBJ1-2, with D possibly TRBD1 on 6 matching bases. V lost 5 bases, J lost 3 bases, and 20 bases lay in between. CDR3 size: 16 residues. Germline values: CDR1 SGHRS, CDR2 YFSETQ. This CDR3 is CASSLTPGQRYYGYTF. The CDR3 DNA is TGCGCCAGCAGTTTGACTCCGGGACAACGCTACTATGGCTACACCTTC.

In its sample, this clonotype was seen a few times. V and J are TRBV27 and TRBJ2-7; D is possibly TRBD1 or TRBD2 (5 bases each). Germline assignment: CDR1 MNHEY and CDR2 SMNVEV (reference sequence). V shed 6 bases and J shed 6 bases, with 24 bases lying between them. This CDR3 has 16 residues. CDR3 DNA: TGTGCCAGCAGCACGGGGCTCCGCTCGAGGACCCCCGAGCAGTACTTC. Protein: CASSTGLRSRTPEQYF.

This chain connects TRBV7-2 to TRBJ2-1; possibly TRBD2 for D (6 bases). The CDR3 totals 17 residues. Per the germline V gene, CDR1 is SGHTA and CDR2 is FQGNSA. Trimming took 3 bases from V and 0 from J, leaving 15 bases between them. The CDR3 DNA follows: TGTGCCAGCAGCTTCCGGGCTAGCGAAAACTCCTACAATGAGCAGTTCTTC. Translated, it gives CASSFRASENSYNEQFF.

The chain employs TRBV7-9 and TRBJ2-7, with D maybe TRBD1 (6 bases). Judging by the DNA end, TRBJ2-5 fits better; the J call may be wrong. Germline CDR1 is SEHNR and CDR2 is FQNEAQ (reference sequence). This CDR3 has 13 amino acids. CDR3 sequence (DNA): TGTGCCAGCAGCCCGCTCGACAGGGAGACCCAGTACTTC. Translated: CASSPLDRETQYF.

The gene calls are TRBV9 and TRBJ2-3; D may be TRBD1 (5 bases). Germline assignment: CDR1 SGDLS and CDR2 YYNGEE. CDR3 size: 15 residues. V was clipped by 4 bases and J by 0 bases, with 12 bases between them. The CDR3 bases are TGTGCCAGCAGCAGACGACAGTCTAGCACAGATACGCAGTATTTT. This encodes CASSRRQSSTDTQYF.

This clonotype showed up just a few times. This chain links TRBV5-1 with TRBJ2-1, with 9 nucleotides matching TRBD2. The germline V gene has CDR1 SGHRS and CDR2 YFSETQ. J lost 9 bases, V lost 2 bases, and 12 bases had no gene match. This CDR3 comprises 16 residues. The CDR3 is CASSFASGTRGGEQFF. In DNA form, the CDR3 reads TGCGCCAGCAGCTTCGCTAGCGGGACTCGGGGCGGTGAGCAGTTCTTC.

The chain couples TRBV4-2 to TRBJ2-7; 10 positions match TRBD2. The J call may not be correct, given that the DNA end is closer to TRBJ2-5. The CDR3 totals 17 residues. Looked up from germline, CDR1 is LGHNA and CDR2 is YNFKEQ. CDR3 sequence (DNA): TGTGCCAGCAGCCAGGATGAAGCGGGAGGGGTGGGTGAGACCCAGTACTTC. Residues: CASSQDEAGGVGETQYF.

V usage is TRBV5-1 and J usage is TRBJ1-2; 7 bases fit TRBD1. CDR1 is SGHRS, CDR2 YFSETQ, per germline. After removal of 0 bases from V and 7 bases from J, the junction contained 9 bases not matched to a gene. The CDR3 has 15 amino acids. The CDR3 DNA reads TGCGCCAGCAGCTTGGGACAGGGCTTAATGTCTGGCTACACCTTC. This sequence encodes CASSLGQGLMSGYTF.

This clonotype was counted a single time. The chain links TRBV5-1 to TRBJ2-4, with 9 bases lining up with TRBD1. The CDR3 length is 15 residues. Germline CDR1 SGHRS, CDR2 YFSETQ. With V trimmed by 4 bases and J by 5 bases, 7 bases remained unmatched. Here the CDR3 DNA reads TGCGCCAGCAGCATCGGGACAGGGCGTCAAAACATTCAGTACTTC. Amino acids: CASSIGTGRQNIQYF.

This sequence joins TRBV7-9 and TRBJ1-2; D not certain. Trimming stripped 5 bases from V and 8 bases from J, with 15 bases between. CDR3 size: 13 residues. Germline V CDR1 and CDR2: SEHNR, FQNEAQ (reference sequence). The CDR3 DNA reads as TGTGCCAGCAGCCTAGACATTGGGAGGGGCTACACCTTC. Protein sequence: CASSLDIGRGYTF.

This clonotype has ten or more counts. Here the CDR3 reads CASTFLAGGGETQYF. CDR3 bases: TGTGCCAGCACCTTCCTAGCGGGAGGGGGAGAGACCCAGTACTTC. V and J are TRBV6-2 or TRBV6-3 and TRBJ2-5; 12 nucleotides line up with TRBD2. V was pared by 7 bases and J by 4 bases, with 7 bases of the junction left unmatched. There are 15 residues in the CDR3. Germline assignment: CDR1 MNHEY and CDR2 SVGEGT.

This chain uses TRBV9 with TRBJ2-7, with D perhaps TRBD1 or TRBD2 (5 bases each). The DNA matches TRBJ2-4 better at its end, which makes the J call doubtful. Germline lookup yields CDR1 SGDLS and CDR2 YYNGEE. CDR3 length: 16 amino acids. In nucleotides, the CDR3 is TGTGCCAGCAGTTATGATAGCCGGGACCCTAAAAACATTCAGTACTTC. This translates into CASSYDSRDPKNIQYF.

This chain joins TRBV5-6 and TRBJ2-1, with D possibly being TRBD1 or TRBD2 (5 bases each). CDR3 size: 17 residues. V gave up 3 bases and J gave up 0 bases, with 16 bases separating them. Looked up from germline, CDR1 is SGHDT and CDR2 is YYEEEE. CDR3 bases: TGTGCCAGCAGCTGGGGGTGGGCAACCAGCTCCTACAATGAGCAGTTCTTC. It specifies CASSWGWATSSYNEQFF.

This sequence joins TRBV7-2 and TRBJ2-2, with D perhaps matching TRBD1 (6 bases). Germline lookup yields CDR1 SGHTA and CDR2 FQGNSA. This CDR3 contains 16 residues. Trimming removed 2 bases from V and 0 bases from J, with 10 bases in between. The CDR3 DNA is TGTGCCAGCAGCTTATCCGGGACAACGAACACCGGGGAGCTGTTTTTT. Its protein is CASSLSGTTNTGELFF. Filled out from reference TRBV7-2 and TRBJ2-2, the complete variable domain reads GAGVSQSPSNKVTEKGKDVELRCDPISGHTALYWYRQSLGQGLEFLIYFQGNSAPDKSGLPSDRFSAERTGGSVSTLTIQRTQQEDSAVYLCASSLSGTTNTGELFFGEGSRLTVL.